This is a list of T cell receptor beta chains from one sample in a study of blood T cell repertoires in COVID-19. Sequencing was performed with immunoSEQ multiplex PCR; in TCRdb, only in-frame clones are kept and a portion is missing. The sample holds approximately 260,000 clones, approximately 83% seen once. The source material was PBMCs or T cells enriched from blood (not recorded which). These receptors all stem from a woman in her thirties or forties with acute COVID-19. Both conserved end residues are part of each CDR3. The order of the fields is J gene, D gene, clone size, V gene, CDR3 protein, CDR3 DNA. A D gene is named only where the DNA matches it firmly. Clone size is stated in some rows and not others, as once, few, many or a class when expanded.

TRBJ1-1 | TRBD1 | few | TRBV4-2 | CASNRQGGGFRTEAFF | TGTGCCAGCAACCGTCAGGGGGGCGGTTTTCGCACTGAAGCTTTCTTT
TRBJ2-7 | NA | NA | TRBV5-8 | CASSLVLVQGIYEQYF | TGTGCCAGCAGCTTGGTACTAGTACAGGGAATCTACGAGCAGTACTTC
TRBJ2-3 | TRBD1 | NA | TRBV5-8 | CASSKDRAGTDTQYF | TGTGCCAGCAGCAAGGACAGGGCTGGGACAGATACGCAGTATTTT
TRBJ1-1 | NA | many | TRBV10-2 | CASSGELSFWGSEAFF | TGCGCCAGCAGTGGGGAGCTGTCGTTTTGGGGTTCTGAAGCTTTCTTT
TRBJ2-2 | NA | NA | TRBV6-2/TRBV6-3 | CASSRLEGTGELFF | TGTGCCAGCAGCCGTCTCGAGGGCACCGGGGAGCTGTTTTTT
TRBJ2-7 | TRBD2 | NA | TRBV5-5 | CASSFTSGTFREQYF | TGTGCCAGCAGCTTTACTAGCGGGACATTTAGGGAGCAGTACTTC
TRBJ2-7 | TRBD2 | NA | TRBV27 | CASSVGLAATYEQYF | TGTGCCAGCAGTGTGGGACTAGCGGCAACCTACGAGCAGTACTTC
TRBJ1-1 | NA | NA | TRBV15 | CATSRDRGGGNEAFF | TGTGCCACCAGCAGAGATCGAGGCGGAGGGAATGAAGCTTTCTTT
TRBJ2-5 | NA | few | TRBV5-4 | CASSGDIKETQYF | TGTGCCAGCAGCGGGGACATTAAAGAGACCCAGTACTTC
TRBJ1-5 | NA | NA | TRBV24-1 | CATSDGSQPQHF | TGTGCCACCAGTGATGGGAGTCAGCCCCAGCATTTT
TRBJ2-5 | TRBD2 | NA | TRBV5-4 | CASSLEGLAGETQYF | TGTGCCAGCAGCTTGGAAGGACTAGCGGGAGAGACCCAGTACTTC
TRBJ2-7 | NA | NA | TRBV5-4 | CASSLELADSYEQYF | TGTGCCAGCAGCTTGGAGTTAGCGGACTCCTACGAGCAGTACTTC
TRBJ2-2 | TRBD1 | NA | TRBV7-9 | CASSLDRGSTGELFF | TGTGCCAGCAGCCTCGACAGGGGGAGTACCGGGGAGCTGTTTTTT
TRBJ2-7 | NA | NA | TRBV6-5 | CASSYSETEDYEQYF | TGTGCCAGCAGTTACTCGGAGACGGAAGACTACGAGCAGTACTTC
TRBJ1-1 | TRBD1 | NA | TRBV9 | CASSAGQFTEAFF | TGTGCCAGCAGCGCGGGACAGTTCACTGAAGCTTTCTTT
TRBJ1-2 | TRBD1 | NA | TRBV19 | CASGGTANYGYTF | TGTGCCAGTGGGGGGACAGCTAACTATGGCTACACCTTC
TRBJ1-1 | NA | NA | TRBV4-1 | CASSQAVNTEAFF | TGCGCCAGCAGCCAAGCGGTGAACACTGAAGCTTTCTTT
TRBJ2-1 | TRBD2 | NA | TRBV2 | CASRNSGSGYRNEQFF | TGTGCCAGCAGGAATAGCGGGTCGGGGTACCGCAATGAGCAGTTCTTC
TRBJ1-1 | NA | NA | TRBV2 | CASRPPWSVNTEAFF | TGTGCCAGCAGGCCCCCCTGGTCGGTGAACACTGAAGCTTTCTTT
TRBJ2-3 | NA | few | TRBV7-3 | CASSLRGGTGDTQYF | TGTGCCAGCAGCTTACGAGGGGGAACGGGAGATACGCAGTATTTT
TRBJ2-5 | TRBD2 | few | TRBV30 | CAWSGAGGETQYF | TGTGCCTGGAGTGGAGCGGGAGGAGAGACCCAGTACTTC
TRBJ2-7 | TRBD2 | NA | TRBV18 | CASSPLGLAGYEQYF | TGTGCCAGCTCACCATTGGGACTAGCGGGCTACGAGCAGTACTTC
TRBJ1-4 | NA | NA | TRBV6-1 | CASSEGQSNEKLFF | TGTGCCAGCAGTGAAGGACAGTCTAATGAAAAACTGTTTTTT
TRBJ1-2 | NA | NA | TRBV6-1 | CASSEASRGSNGYTF | TGTGCCAGCAGTGAAGCAAGCAGGGGATCGAATGGCTACACCTTC
TRBJ2-5 | TRBD2 | once | TRBV11-1 | CASSPSGTETQYF | TGTGCCAGCAGTCCTAGCGGGACAGAGACCCAGTACTTC
TRBJ2-1 | TRBD2 | few | TRBV7-3 | CASSSGLAGGGPNEQFF | TGTGCCAGCAGCTCGGGACTAGCGGGAGGGGGGCCCAATGAGCAGTTCTTC